This TCR beta chain appears in the sequencing data of a study of blood T cell repertoires in COVID-19. The germline CDR1 and CDR2 sequences are SQVTM and ANQGSEA. V was trimmed by 3 bases and J by 4 bases, leaving 7 bases between them. The CDR3 sequence is 12 residues long. Original handling: Cell counts per sample came from amplifying reference gene primers. Clones were sequenced by immunoSEQ multiplex PCR, and TCRdb holds only the in-frame ones, with some missing. Clone size and V and J calls were adopted from that table, with D and trimming inferred from the DNA. The table records about 210,000 clones, 84% of them present only once.

Sequencing was done on a sample of peripheral blood. The receptor was derived from a woman aged 45-59 years with active or convalescent COVID-19. The rearrangement links TRBV29-1 to TRBJ2-1; maybe TRBD2 (5 bases). The CDR3 spells CSVESGYNEQFF. DNA of the CDR3: TGCAGCGTTGAGAGCGGATACAATGAGCAGTTCTTC.